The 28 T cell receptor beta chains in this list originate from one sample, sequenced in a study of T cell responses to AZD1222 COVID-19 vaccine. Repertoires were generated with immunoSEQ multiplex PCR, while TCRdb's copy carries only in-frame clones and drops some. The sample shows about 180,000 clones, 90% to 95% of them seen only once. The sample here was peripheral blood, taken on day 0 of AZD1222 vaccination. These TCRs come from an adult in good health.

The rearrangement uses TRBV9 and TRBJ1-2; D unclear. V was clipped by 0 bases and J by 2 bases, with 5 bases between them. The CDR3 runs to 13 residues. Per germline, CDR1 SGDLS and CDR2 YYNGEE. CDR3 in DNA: TGTGCCAGCAGCGTAGGGGAAAACTATGGCTACACCTTC. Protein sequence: CASSVGENYGYTF.

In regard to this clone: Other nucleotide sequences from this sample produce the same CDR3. In DNA form, the CDR3 reads TGTGCCAGCAGTTTATTACGCGAGCAGTACTTC. Translation gives CASSLLREQYF. The chain joins TRBV28 to TRBJ2-7; no clear D. The germline CDR1 and CDR2 sequences are MDHEN and SYDVKM. The V gene lost 1 base and the J gene lost 6 bases, with 4 bases spanning the gap. The CDR3 runs to 11 residues.

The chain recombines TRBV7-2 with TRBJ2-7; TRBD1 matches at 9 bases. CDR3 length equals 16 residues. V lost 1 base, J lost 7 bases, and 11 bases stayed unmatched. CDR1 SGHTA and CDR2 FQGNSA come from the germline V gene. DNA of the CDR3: TGTGCCAGCAGCTTAGTGGCGGGACAGGGATCGGGGGAGCAGTACTTC. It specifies CASSLVAGQGSGEQYF.

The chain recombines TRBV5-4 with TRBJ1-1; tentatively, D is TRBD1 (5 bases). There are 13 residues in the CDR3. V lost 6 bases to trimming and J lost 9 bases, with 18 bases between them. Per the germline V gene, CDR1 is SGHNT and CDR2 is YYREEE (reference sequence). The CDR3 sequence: CASTLEGRAQAFF. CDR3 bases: TGTGCCAGCACCCTAGAAGGCAGGGCCCAAGCTTTCTTT. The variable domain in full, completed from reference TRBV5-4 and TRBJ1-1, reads ETGVTQSPTHLIKTRGQQVTLRCSSQSGHNTVSWYQQALGQGPQFIFQYYREEENGRGNFPPRFSGLQFPNYSSELNVNALELDDSALYLCASTLEGRAQAFFGQGTRLTVV.

CDR3 residues: CASSWRSGRDPPETQYF. The CDR3 nucleotides read TGTGCCAGCAGTTGGAGGTCAGGGAGGGACCCCCCAGAGACCCAGTACTTC. The rearrangement links TRBV2 to TRBJ2-5; TRBD2 aligns across 7 bases. Losses at the gene ends were 5 bases for V and 4 bases for J; bases not matched to a gene: 16. The CDR3 loop spans 17 amino acids. The germline gives CDR1 SNHLY, CDR2 FYNNEI.

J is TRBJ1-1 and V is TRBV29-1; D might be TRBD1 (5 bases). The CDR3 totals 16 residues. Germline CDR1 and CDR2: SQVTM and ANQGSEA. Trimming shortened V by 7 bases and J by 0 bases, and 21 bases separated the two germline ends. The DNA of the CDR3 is TGCAGCGGGCGACATGCCGGGGCCTCCATGAACACTGAAGCTTTCTTT. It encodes CSGRHAGASMNTEAFF.

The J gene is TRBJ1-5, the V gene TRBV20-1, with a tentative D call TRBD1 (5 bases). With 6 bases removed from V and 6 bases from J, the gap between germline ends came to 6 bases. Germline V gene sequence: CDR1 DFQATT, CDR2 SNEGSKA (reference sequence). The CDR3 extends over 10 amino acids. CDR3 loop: CSAGGQPQHF. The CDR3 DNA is TGCAGTGCCGGGGGTCAGCCCCAGCATTTT.

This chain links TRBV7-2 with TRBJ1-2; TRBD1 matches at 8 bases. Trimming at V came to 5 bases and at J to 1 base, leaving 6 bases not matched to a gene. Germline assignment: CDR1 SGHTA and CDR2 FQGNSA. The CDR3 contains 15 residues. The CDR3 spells CASSPPTGDNYGYTF. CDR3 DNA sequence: TGTGCCAGCAGCCCGCCGACAGGGGATAACTATGGCTACACCTTC.

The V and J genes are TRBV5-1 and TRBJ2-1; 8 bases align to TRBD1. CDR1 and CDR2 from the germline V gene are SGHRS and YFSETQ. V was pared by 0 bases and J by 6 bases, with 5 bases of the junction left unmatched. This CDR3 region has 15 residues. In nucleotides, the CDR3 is TGCGCCAGCAGCTTGGTAGGACAGGGTGGCAATGAGCAGTTCTTC. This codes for CASSLVGQGGNEQFF. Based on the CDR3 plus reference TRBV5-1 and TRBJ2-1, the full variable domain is KAGVTQTPRYLIKTRGQQVTLSCSPISGHRSVSWYQQTPGQGLQFLFEYFSETQRNKGNFPGRFSGRQFSNSRSEMNVSTLELGDSALYLCASSLVGQGGNEQFFGPGTRLTVL.

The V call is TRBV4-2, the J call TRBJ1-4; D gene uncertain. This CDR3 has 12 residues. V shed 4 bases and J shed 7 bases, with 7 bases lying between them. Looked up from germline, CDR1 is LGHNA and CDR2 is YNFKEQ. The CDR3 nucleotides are TGTGCCAGCAGCCGCCACCTTGAAAAACTGTTTTTT. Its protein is CASSRHLEKLFF.

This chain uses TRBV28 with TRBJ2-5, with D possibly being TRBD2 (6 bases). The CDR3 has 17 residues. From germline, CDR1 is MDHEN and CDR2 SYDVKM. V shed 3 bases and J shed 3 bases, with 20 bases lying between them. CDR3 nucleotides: TGTGCCAGCAGTTTCCTGCCTGGGGCTAGCGATAAAGAGACCCAGTACTTC. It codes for CASSFLPGASDKETQYF.

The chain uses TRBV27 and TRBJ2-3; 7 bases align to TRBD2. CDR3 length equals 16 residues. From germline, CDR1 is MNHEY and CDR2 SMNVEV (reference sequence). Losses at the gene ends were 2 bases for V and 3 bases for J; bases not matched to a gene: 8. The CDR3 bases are TGTGCCAGCAGTTTAAACGGGGGGACGTTAACAGATACGCAGTATTTT. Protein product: CASSLNGGTLTDTQYF.

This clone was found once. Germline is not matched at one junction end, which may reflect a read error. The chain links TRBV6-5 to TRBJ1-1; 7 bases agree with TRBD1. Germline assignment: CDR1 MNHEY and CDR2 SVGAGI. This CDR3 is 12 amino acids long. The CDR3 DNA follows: TGTGCCAGCAGTCCCTTACAGGGGCCACCCCTTTGG. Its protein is CASSPLQGPPLW.

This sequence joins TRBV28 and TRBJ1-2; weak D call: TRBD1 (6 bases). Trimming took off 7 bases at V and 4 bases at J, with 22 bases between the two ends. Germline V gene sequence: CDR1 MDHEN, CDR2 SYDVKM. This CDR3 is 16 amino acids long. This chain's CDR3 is CASTGLLGAAIYGYTF. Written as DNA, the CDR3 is TGTGCCAGCACCGGTTTGTTGGGGGCCGCAATCTATGGCTACACCTTC.

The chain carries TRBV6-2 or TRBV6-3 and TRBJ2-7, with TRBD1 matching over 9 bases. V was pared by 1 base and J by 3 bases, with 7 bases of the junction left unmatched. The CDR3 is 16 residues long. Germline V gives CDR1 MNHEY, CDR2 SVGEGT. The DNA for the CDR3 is TGTGCCAGCAGTTACTTCGGACAGGGGTTTAACTACGAGCAGTACTTC. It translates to CASSYFGQGFNYEQYF.

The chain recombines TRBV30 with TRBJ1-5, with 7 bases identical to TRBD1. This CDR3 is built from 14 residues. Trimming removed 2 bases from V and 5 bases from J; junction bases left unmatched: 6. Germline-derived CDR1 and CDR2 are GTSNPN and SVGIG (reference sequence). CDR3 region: CAWSIVGGDQPQHF. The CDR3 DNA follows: TGTGCCTGGAGTATTGTAGGGGGCGATCAGCCCCAGCATTTT.

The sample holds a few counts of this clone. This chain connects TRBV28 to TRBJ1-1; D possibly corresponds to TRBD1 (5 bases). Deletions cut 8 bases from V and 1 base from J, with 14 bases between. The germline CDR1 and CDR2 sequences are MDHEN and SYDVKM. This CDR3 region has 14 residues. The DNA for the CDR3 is TGTGCCAGCTTAAGGTCGGGGACGAACACTGAAGCTTTCTTT. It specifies CASLRSGTNTEAFF.

CDR3 nucleotides: TGCGCCAGCAGCTTGGAGAGGGGCCTAGGTGAAGAGACCCAGTACTTC. Its translation: CASSLERGLGEETQYF. The chain has TRBV5-1 and TRBJ2-5; D is perhaps TRBD1 or TRBD2 (5 bases each). Between the trimmed V and J ends, which lost 0 bases and 3 bases, there was a span of 15 bases. The CDR3 is 16 amino acids. Germline V gene lookup returns CDR1 SGHRS and CDR2 YFSETQ.

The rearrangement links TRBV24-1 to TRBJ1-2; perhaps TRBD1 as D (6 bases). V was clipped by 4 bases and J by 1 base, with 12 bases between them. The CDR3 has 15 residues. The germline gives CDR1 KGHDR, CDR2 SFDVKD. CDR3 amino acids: CATSDPDSRNYGYTF. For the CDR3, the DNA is TGTGCCACCAGTGACCCGGACAGCCGTAACTATGGCTACACCTTC.

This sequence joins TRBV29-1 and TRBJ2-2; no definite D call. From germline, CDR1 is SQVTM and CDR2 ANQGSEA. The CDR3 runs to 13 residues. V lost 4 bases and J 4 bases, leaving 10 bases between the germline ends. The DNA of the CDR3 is TGCAGCGTTGGCATAGTCGGCACCGGGGAGCTGTTTTTT. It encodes CSVGIVGTGELFF.

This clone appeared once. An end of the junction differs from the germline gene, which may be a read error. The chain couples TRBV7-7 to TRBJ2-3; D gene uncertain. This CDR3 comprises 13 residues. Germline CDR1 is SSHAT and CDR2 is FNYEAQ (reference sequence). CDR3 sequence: CASSQRTTDTQYF. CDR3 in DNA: TGTGCTAGCAGCCAAAGGACCACAGATACGCAGTATTTT.

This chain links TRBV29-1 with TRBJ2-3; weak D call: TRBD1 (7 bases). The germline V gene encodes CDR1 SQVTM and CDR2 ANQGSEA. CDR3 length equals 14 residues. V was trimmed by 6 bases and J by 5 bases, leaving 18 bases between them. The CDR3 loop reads CSVRAGQLGDTQYF. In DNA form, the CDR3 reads TGCAGCGTACGGGCGGGACAGCTCGGAGATACGCAGTATTTT.

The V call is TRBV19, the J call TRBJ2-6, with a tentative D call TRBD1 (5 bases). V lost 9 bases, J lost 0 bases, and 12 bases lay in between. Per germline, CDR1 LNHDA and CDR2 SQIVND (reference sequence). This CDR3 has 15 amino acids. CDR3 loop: CASREGRSGANVLTF. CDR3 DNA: TGTGCCAGCAGGGAAGGCCGCTCTGGGGCCAACGTCCTGACTTTC.

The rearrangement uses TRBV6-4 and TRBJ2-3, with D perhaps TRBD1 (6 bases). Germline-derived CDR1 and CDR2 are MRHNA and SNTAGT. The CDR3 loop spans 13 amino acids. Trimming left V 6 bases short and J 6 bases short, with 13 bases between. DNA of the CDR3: TGTGCCAGCAGGGTAGATACAGGGGATACGCAGTATTTT. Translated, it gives CASRVDTGDTQYF.

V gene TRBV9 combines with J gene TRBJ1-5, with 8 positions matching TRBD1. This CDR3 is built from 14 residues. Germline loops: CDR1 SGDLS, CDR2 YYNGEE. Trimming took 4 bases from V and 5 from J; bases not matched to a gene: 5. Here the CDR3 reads CASSTGQGDQPQHF. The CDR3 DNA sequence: TGTGCCAGCAGCACTGGACAGGGCGATCAGCCCCAGCATTTT.

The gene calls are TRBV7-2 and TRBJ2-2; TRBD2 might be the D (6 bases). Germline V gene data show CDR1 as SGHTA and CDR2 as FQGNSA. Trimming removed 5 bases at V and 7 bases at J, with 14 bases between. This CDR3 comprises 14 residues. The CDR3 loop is CASSPQGGVGELFF. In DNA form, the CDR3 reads TGTGCCAGCAGCCCCCAGGGAGGAGTCGGGGAGCTGTTTTTT.

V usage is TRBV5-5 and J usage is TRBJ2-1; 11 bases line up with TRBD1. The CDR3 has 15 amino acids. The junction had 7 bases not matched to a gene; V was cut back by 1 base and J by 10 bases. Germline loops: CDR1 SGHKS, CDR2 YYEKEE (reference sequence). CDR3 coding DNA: TGTGCCAGCAGCTTGTCTGGGACAGGGGGTAGGGAGCAGTTCTTC. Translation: CASSLSGTGGREQFF.

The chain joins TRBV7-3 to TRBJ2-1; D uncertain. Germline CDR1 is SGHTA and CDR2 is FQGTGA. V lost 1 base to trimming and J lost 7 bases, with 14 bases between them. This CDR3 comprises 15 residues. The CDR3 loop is CASSLNSAGTNEQFF. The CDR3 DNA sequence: TGTGCCAGCAGCTTAAACAGCGCCGGCACGAATGAGCAGTTCTTC.